This T cell receptor beta chain was identified during a study of liver allograft versus peripheral blood T cells. Looking at the study overall: Transplanted livers and recipients' peripheral blood had their T cell receptor repertoires compared. Broader study findings: According to reports, the T cell receptor repertoires inside liver allografts differed from those in peripheral blood.

In its sample, this clonotype was seen a few times. Its antigen is as yet unknown. TCRdb re-derived calls from the reads in MiXCR, one entry per CDR3 protein. The sample contains under 3,500 distinct CDR3 sequences, 13% to 15% of which appear only once. CDR3 size: 15 residues. Germline values: CDR1 DFQATT, CDR2 SNEGSKA (reference sequence). The V and J ends lost 6 bases and 0 bases respectively, with 12 bases between them. The TCR comes from a human patient who had a liver transplant. Some T cells may be the graft donor's. The chain has TRBV20-1 and TRBJ2-6, with D perhaps matching TRBD2 (5 bases). CDR3 sequence reads: CSASPGSSGANVLTF. CDR3 coding DNA: TGCAGTGCCTCGCCGGGGAGCTCTGGGGCCAACGTCCTGACTTTC.